The clone carrying this T cell receptor (beta chain) was counted only a few times. The target antigen is unknown. This record belongs to a study of beta chain features in type 1 diabetes. V was clipped by 5 bases and J by 5 bases; unmatched bases: 8. CDR3 length: 14 amino acids. Germline CDR1 reads SEHNR; CDR2 reads FQNEAQ (reference sequence). Study-wide results and limits: TCRB CDR3s were moderately but significantly shorter in Type 1 diabetes patients in all four CD4+ subsets. Small HLA sub-analyses could not settle whether HLA shapes TCRB rearrangement.

What was sequenced were expressed TCRB transcripts, since all of the isolated RNA had been reverse transcribed. Repertoires were generated with immunoSEQ multiplex PCR, while TCRdb's copy carries only in-frame clones and drops some. The sample lists a few hundred thousand clones; about 14% were seen once. The receptor comes from a man aged 30-40 years with type 1 diabetes. The sample taken for sequencing was naive CD4+ T cells from blood. The V gene is TRBV7-9, the J gene TRBJ1-2; 7 bases line up with TRBD1. CDR3 coding DNA: TGTGCCAGCAGCCCCAGGGGGACAGCGTATGGCTACACCTTC. Its protein product is CASSPRGTAYGYTF.